This T cell receptor (beta chain) was found in a study of vaccination effects on CD4 cells after COVID-19. Study summary: Two doses of BNT162b2 or mRNA-1273 vaccine were administered to participants. Pre-vaccine samples were drawn 16 days and one week before the first dose.

With respect to this clone: What it binds is unknown.

Expansion with viral peptide pools was applied to antigen-specific CD4+ T cells by the ViraFEST assay prior to sequencing. The culture ran for 10 days before CD4+ T cells were isolated. It was between March and December 2020 that the person had a SARS-CoV-2 infection confirmed by PCR. Sequenced by immunoSEQ multiplex PCR; TCRdb stores in-frame clones only, minus some. The sample holds tens of thousands of clones, 55% to 75% seen once. The CDR3 length is 14 residues. Germline lookup yields CDR1 SNHLY and CDR2 FYNNEI. The V end lost 3 bases, the J end lost 5 bases, and 13 bases lay between the germline ends.

The clonotype was recovered from a human donor who had a prior SARS-CoV-2 infection. The rearrangement links TRBV2 to TRBJ1-2; perhaps TRBD1 as D (6 bases). Here the sequenced sample was CD4+ T cells from PBMCs cultured with HCoV-NL63 spike peptides, taken before COVID-19 vaccination. CDR3 nucleotides: TGTGCCAGCAGTGAGGAGGACAGCTCTTATGGCTACACCTTC. Amino acids: CASSEEDSSYGYTF.